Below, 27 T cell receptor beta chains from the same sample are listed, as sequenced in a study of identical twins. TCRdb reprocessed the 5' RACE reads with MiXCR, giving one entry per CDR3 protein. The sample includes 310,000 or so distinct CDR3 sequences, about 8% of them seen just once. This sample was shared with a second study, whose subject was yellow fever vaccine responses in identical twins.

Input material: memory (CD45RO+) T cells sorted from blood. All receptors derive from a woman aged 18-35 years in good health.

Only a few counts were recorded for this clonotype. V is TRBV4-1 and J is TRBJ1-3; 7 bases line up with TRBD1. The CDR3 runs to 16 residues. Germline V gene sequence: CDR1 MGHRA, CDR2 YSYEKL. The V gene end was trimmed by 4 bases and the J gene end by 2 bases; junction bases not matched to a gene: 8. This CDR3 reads CASSLAWTGAGNTIYF. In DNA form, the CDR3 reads TGCGCCAGCAGCCTAGCCTGGACAGGCGCTGGAAACACCATATATTTT.

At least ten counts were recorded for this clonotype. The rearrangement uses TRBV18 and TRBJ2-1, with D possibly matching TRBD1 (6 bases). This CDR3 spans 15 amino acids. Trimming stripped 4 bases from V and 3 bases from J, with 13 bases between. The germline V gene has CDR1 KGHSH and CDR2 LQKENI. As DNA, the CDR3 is TGTGCCAGCTCACGACGACAGGTCAGCTACAATGAGCAGTTCTTC. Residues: CASSRRQVSYNEQFF.

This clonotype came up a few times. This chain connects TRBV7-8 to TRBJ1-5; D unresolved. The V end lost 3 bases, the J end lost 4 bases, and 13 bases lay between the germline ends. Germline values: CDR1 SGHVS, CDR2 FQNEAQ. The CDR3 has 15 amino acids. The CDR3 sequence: CASSFQVAGNQPQHF. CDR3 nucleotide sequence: TGTGCCAGCAGCTTCCAGGTGGCAGGAAATCAGCCCCAGCATTTT.

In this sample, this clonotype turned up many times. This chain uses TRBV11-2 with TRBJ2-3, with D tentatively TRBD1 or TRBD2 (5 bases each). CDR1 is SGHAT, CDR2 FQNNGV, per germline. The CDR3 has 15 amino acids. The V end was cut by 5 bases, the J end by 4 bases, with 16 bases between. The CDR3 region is CASSHGGLGADTQYF. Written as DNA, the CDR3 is TGTGCCAGCAGCCATGGTGGGTTGGGGGCAGATACGCAGTATTTT.

The DNA for the CDR3 is TGCAGTGCTGGAGGGTCGACTGAAGCTTTCTTT. It is translated as CSAGGSTEAFF. The chain joins TRBV20-1 to TRBJ1-1; D unresolved. V lost 5 bases to trimming and J lost 5 bases, with 9 bases between them. Germline V gives CDR1 DFQATT, CDR2 SNEGSKA (reference sequence). The CDR3 has 11 residues.

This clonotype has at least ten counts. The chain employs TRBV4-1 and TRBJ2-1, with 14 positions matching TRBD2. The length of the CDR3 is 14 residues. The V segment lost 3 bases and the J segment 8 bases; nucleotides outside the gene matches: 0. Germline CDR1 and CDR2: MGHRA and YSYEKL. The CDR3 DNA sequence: TGCGCCAGCAGCCAGGGACTAGCGGGAGATGAGCAGTTCTTC. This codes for CASSQGLAGDEQFF.

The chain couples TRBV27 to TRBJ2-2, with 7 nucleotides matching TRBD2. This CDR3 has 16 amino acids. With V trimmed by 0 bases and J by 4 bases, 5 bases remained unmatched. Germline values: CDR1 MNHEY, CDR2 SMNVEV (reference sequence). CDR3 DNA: TGTGCCAGCAGTTTATCGGGAGGGATCAGCACCGGGGAGCTGTTTTTT. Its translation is CASSLSGGISTGELFF.

The chain's CDR3 is CASSYQETGTVYTGELFF. The CDR3 DNA is TGTGCCAGCAGTTACCAAGAAACCGGGACGGTCTACACCGGGGAGCTGTTTTTT. The chain uses TRBV6-2 or TRBV6-3 and TRBJ2-2; D tentatively reads TRBD1 or TRBD2 (5 bases each). Germline CDR1 reads MNHEY; CDR2 reads SVGEGT. V lost 2 bases to trimming and J lost 3 bases, with 19 bases between them. The CDR3 runs to 18 residues.

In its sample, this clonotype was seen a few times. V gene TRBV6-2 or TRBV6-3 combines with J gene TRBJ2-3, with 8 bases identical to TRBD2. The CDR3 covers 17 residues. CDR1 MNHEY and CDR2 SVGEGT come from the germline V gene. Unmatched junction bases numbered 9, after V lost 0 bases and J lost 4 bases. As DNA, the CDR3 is TGTGCCAGCAGTTACTCTATTGGGACTAGTGTGTCAGATACGCAGTATTTT. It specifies CASSYSIGTSVSDTQYF.

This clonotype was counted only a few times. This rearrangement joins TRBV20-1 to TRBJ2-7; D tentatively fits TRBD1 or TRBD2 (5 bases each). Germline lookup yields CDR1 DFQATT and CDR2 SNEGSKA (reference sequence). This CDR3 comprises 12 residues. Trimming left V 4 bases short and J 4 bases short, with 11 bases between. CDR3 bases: TGCAGTGCTACCAAGGGGAGATACGAGCAGTACTTC. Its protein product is CSATKGRYEQYF.

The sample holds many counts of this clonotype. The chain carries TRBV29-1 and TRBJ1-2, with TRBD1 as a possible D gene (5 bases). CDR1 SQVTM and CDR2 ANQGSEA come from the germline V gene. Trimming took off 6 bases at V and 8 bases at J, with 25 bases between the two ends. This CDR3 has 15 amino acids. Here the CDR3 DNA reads TGCAGCGTAACACATGCCGGGACTTCCACGGCGGGCTACACCTTC. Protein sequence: CSVTHAGTSTAGYTF.

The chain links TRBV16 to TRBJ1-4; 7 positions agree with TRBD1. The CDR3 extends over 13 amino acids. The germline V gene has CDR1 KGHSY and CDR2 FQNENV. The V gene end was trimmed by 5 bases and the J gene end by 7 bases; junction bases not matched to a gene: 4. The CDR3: CASSFGTAEKLFF. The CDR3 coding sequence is TGTGCCAGCAGCTTTGGGACAGCTGAAAAACTGTTTTTT.

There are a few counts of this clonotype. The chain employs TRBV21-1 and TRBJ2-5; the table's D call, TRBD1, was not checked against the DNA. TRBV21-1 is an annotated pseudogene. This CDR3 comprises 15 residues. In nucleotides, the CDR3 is TGTGCCAGCAGCAAGGGACAGGGGGTACAAGAGACCCAGTACTTC. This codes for CASSKGQGVQETQYF.

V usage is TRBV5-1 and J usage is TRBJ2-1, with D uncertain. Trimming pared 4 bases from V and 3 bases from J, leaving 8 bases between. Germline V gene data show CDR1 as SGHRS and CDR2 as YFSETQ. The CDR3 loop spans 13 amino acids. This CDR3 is CASSEDIYNEQFF. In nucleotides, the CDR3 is TGCGCCAGCAGCGAAGACATCTACAATGAGCAGTTCTTC.

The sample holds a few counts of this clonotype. The CDR3 loop is CASSLARGTGEETQYF. In DNA, the CDR3 is TGTGCCAGCAGCTTGGCGAGGGGGACAGGGGAAGAGACCCAGTACTTC. This chain links TRBV5-6 with TRBJ2-5; 10 bases are a match to TRBD1. V shed 0 bases, J shed 3 bases, and the junction held 5 bases outside the gene matches. This CDR3 is 16 amino acids long. CDR1 is SGHDT, CDR2 YYEEEE, per germline.

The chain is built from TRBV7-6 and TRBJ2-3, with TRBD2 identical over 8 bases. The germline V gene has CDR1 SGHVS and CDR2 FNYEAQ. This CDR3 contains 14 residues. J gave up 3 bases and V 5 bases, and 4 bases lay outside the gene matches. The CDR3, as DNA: TGTGCCAGCAGCGCGGGGGGACCAACAGATACGCAGTATTTT. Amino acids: CASSAGGPTDTQYF. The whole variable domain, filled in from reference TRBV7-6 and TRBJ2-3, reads GAGVSQSPRYKVTKRGQDVALRCDPISGHVSLYWYRQALGQGPEFLTYFNYEAQQDKSGLPNDRFSAERPEGSISTLTIQRTEQRDSAMYRCASSAGGPTDTQYFGPGTRLTVL.

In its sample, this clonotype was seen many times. CDR3 sequence reads: CATERGKNTEAFF. The CDR3 DNA follows: TGTGCCACAGAAAGGGGGAAGAACACTGAAGCTTTCTTT. V and J are TRBV10-3 and TRBJ1-1; weak D call: TRBD1 (6 bases). The CDR3 length is 13 residues. Per the germline V gene, CDR1 is ENHRY and CDR2 is SYGVKD. The V gene lost 10 bases and the J gene lost 1 base, with 13 bases spanning the gap.

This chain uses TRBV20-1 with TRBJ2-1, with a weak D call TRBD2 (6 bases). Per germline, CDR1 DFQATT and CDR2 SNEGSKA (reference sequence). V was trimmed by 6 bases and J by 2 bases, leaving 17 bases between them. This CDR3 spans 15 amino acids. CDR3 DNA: TGCAGTGCCCCCCCCTTGCGGGGCCCCTACAATGAGCAGTTCTTC. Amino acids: CSAPPLRGPYNEQFF.

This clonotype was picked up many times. The CDR3 sequence is CASSLLETSAYNEQFF. DNA of the CDR3: TGTGCCAGCAGTTTACTAGAGACTAGCGCGTACAATGAGCAGTTCTTC. V and J are TRBV12-3 or TRBV12-4 and TRBJ2-1; the match to TRBD2 covers 8 bases. The trim removed 2 bases at V and 4 bases at J, leaving 7 bases unmatched. This CDR3 spans 16 amino acids.

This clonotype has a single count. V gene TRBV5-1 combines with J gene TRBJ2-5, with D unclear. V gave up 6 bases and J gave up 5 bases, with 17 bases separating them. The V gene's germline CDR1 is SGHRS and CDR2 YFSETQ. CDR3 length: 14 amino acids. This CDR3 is CASTLGLSSETQYF. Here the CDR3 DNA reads TGCGCCAGCACCCTTGGCCTCAGTTCCGAGACCCAGTACTTC.

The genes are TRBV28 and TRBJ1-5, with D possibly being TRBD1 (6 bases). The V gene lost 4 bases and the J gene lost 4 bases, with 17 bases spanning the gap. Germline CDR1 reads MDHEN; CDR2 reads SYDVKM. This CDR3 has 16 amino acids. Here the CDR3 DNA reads TGTGCCAGCAGTTGGGATTCGGGGGCCGGGAATCAGCCCCAGCATTTT. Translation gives CASSWDSGAGNQPQHF.

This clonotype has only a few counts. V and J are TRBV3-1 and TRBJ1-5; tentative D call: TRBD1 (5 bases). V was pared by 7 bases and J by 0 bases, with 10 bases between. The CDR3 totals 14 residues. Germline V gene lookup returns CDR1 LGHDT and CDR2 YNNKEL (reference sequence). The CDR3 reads CASTLGPSNQPQHF. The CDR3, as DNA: TGTGCCAGCACCCTGGGACCTAGCAATCAGCCCCAGCATTTT.

CDR3 DNA sequence: TGTGCCAGCAGCTTAGAGGGCGGTATCAATCAGCCCCAGCATTTT. Residues: CASSLEGGINQPQHF. This chain links TRBV7-2 with TRBJ1-5; D unclear. The CDR3 sequence is 15 residues long. CDR1 and CDR2 from the germline V gene are SGHTA and FQGNSA. Trimming cost V 1 base and J 3 bases, with 10 bases left between them. The whole variable domain, filled in from reference TRBV7-2 and TRBJ1-5, reads GAGVSQSPSNKVTEKGKDVELRCDPISGHTALYWYRQSLGQGLEFLIYFQGNSAPDKSGLPSDRFSAERTGGSVSTLTIQRTQQEDSAVYLCASSLEGGINQPQHFGDGTRLSIL.

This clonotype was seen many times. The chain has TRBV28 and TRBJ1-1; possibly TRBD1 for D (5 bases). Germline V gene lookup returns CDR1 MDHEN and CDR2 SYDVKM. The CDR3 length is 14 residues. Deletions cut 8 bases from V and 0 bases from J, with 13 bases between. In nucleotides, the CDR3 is TGTGCCAGCCAGAGGCAGGGTATGAACACTGAAGCTTTCTTT. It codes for CASQRQGMNTEAFF. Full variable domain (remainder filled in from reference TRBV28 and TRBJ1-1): DVKVTQSSRYLVKRTGEKVFLECVQDMDHENMFWYRQDPGLGLRLIYFSYDVKMKEKGDIPEGYSVSREKKERFSLILESASTNQTSMYLCASQRQGMNTEAFFGQGTRLTVV.

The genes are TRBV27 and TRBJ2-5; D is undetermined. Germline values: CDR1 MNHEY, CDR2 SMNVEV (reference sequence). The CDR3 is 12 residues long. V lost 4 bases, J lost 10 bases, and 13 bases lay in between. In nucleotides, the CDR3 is TGTGCCAGCAGTTCCCGGACCTCCGACCAGTACTTC. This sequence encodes CASSSRTSDQYF.

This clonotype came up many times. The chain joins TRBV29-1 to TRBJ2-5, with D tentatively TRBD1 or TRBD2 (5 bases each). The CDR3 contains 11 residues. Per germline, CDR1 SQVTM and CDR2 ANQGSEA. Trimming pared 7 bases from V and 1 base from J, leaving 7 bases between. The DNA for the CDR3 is TGCAGCGGGGGGACCCAAGAGACCCAGTACTTC. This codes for CSGGTQETQYF.

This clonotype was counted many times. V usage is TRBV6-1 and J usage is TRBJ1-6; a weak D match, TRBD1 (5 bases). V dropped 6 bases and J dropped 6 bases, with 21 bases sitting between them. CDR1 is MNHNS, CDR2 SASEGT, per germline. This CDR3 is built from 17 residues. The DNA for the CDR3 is TGTGCCAGCAGCCCCTCCACTTCCAGGGTCACTAATTCACCCCTCCACTTT. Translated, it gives CASSPSTSRVTNSPLHF.